The 9 T cell receptor beta chains reported below all come from one sample, sequenced in a study of blood T cell repertoires in COVID-19. Profiling relied on immunoSEQ multiplex PCR, and the TCRdb table lists in-frame clones only, not all of them. The sample yields some 160,000 clones, 84% seen once. Sequenced sample: peripheral blood. The receptors here all came from a man in his 70s with active or convalescent COVID-19.

The rearrangement links TRBV7-2 to TRBJ2-1; 7 bases are shared with TRBD2. Germline V gene sequence: CDR1 SGHTA, CDR2 FQGNSA. This CDR3 contains 15 residues. Trimming took 5 bases from V and 12 from J; bases not matched to a gene: 16. CDR3 sequence reads: CASSQPGRSPSGQFF. The CDR3 coding sequence is TGTGCCAGCAGCCAACCCGGGAGGTCCCCGAGTGGGCAGTTCTTC.

V gene TRBV30 combines with J gene TRBJ1-4; D remains ambiguous. In germline, CDR1 is GTSNPN, CDR2 SVGIG (reference sequence). V shed 0 bases and J shed 15 bases, with 14 bases lying between them. The CDR3 has 12 residues. The CDR3 here is CAWSVRTTSVFF. Here the CDR3 DNA reads TGTGCCTGGAGTGTGCGAACTACTAGTGTGTTTTTT.

This rearrangement joins TRBV7-2 to TRBJ1-4; 8 positions match TRBD1. Germline trimming cut 2 bases from V and 3 bases from J; bases unmatched to any gene: 5. This CDR3 comprises 16 residues. Germline lookup yields CDR1 SGHTA and CDR2 FQGNSA. The CDR3 region is CASSLIGQGPNEKLFF. CDR3 in DNA: TGTGCCAGCAGCTTAATAGGACAGGGCCCTAATGAAAAACTGTTTTTT.

This clone was detected only a few times. The J gene is TRBJ2-1, the V gene TRBV2; 11 bases fit TRBD2. V lost 5 bases to trimming and J lost 4 bases; unmatched junction nucleotides: 7. In germline, CDR1 is SNHLY, CDR2 FYNNEI. The CDR3 is made up of 16 amino acids. This chain's CDR3 is CASSTGTSGLYNEQFF. The CDR3 bases are TGTGCCAGCAGTACCGGGACTAGCGGCCTATACAATGAGCAGTTCTTC. Filled out from reference TRBV2 and TRBJ2-1, the complete variable domain reads EPEVTQTPSHQVTQMGQEVILRCVPISNHLYFYWYRQILGQKVEFLVSFYNNEISEKSEIFDDQFSVERPDGSNFTLKIRSTKLEDSAMYFCASSTGTSGLYNEQFFGPGTRLTVL.

This rearrangement joins TRBV10-3 to TRBJ1-3, with a tentative D call TRBD1 (5 bases). The CDR3 contains 13 residues. The V end lost 2 bases, the J end lost 8 bases, and 10 bases lay between the germline ends. Per the germline V gene, CDR1 is ENHRY and CDR2 is SYGVKD. CDR3 in DNA: TGTGCCATCAGTGAGAATGGGGCTGACACCATATATTTT. It translates to CAISENGADTIYF.

The J gene is TRBJ1-1, the V gene TRBV2, with 9 bases fitting TRBD1. The CDR3 contains 12 residues. Per germline, CDR1 SNHLY and CDR2 FYNNEI. With 6 bases clipped from V and 10 bases from J, the junction kept 6 bases outside the gene matches. The DNA for the CDR3 is TGTGCCAGCAGCCCCACAGGGGGCGGAGCTTTCTTT. Its translation is CASSPTGGGAFF.

This rearrangement joins TRBV7-3 to TRBJ2-3; 9 positions agree with TRBD2. CDR3 size: 15 residues. V lost 1 base to trimming and J lost 3 bases; unmatched junction nucleotides: 2. The germline gives CDR1 SGHTA, CDR2 FQGTGA. CDR3 region: CASSLSAGGTDTQYF. The CDR3 DNA sequence: TGTGCCAGCAGCTTAAGCGCGGGAGGGACAGATACGCAGTATTTT.

This chain joins TRBV4-1 and TRBJ2-2; weak D call: TRBD2 (5 bases). This CDR3 region has 17 residues. CDR1 is MGHRA and CDR2 is YSYEKL in the germline V gene. Trimming took off 4 bases at V and 6 bases at J, with 21 bases between the two ends. The CDR3 nucleotides read TGCGCCAGCAGCCCACAGACCGGGATACCCAACTCCGGGGAGCTGTTTTTT. As protein: CASSPQTGIPNSGELFF.

The V call is TRBV30, the J call TRBJ1-3; tentatively, D is TRBD1 (6 bases). Germline lookup yields CDR1 GTSNPN and CDR2 SVGIG (reference sequence). The CDR3 runs 18 residues. V shed 0 bases and J shed 0 bases, with 18 bases lying between them. The chain's CDR3 is CAWSVPGLQGNSGNTIYF. As DNA, the CDR3 is TGTGCCTGGAGTGTACCCGGGCTACAGGGAAACTCTGGAAACACCATATATTTT.